This TCR beta chain emerged from a study of blood T cell repertoires in COVID-19. Seattle's cohort entered during active infection and was followed longitudinally. Original processing methods: Nucleated cell counts were estimated from reference gene primer amplification. Produced via immunoSEQ multiplex PCR; TCRdb's table is partial and in-frame only. The V and J calls and the clone size are those of that table, but D and trimming were determined from the DNA. The repertoire holds about 190,000 clones, with roughly 80% as singletons. Germline loops: CDR1 MDHEN, CDR2 SYDVKM. This CDR3 has 15 residues. Trimming took 6 bases from V and 0 from J, leaving 14 bases between them.

This TCR derives from an older woman with COVID-19, enrolled during active disease. Sequenced input: peripheral blood. This chain uses TRBV28 with TRBJ1-2, with unresolved D. The CDR3 reads CASRRSTPANYGYTF. CDR3 in DNA: TGTGCCAGCAGAAGATCAACGCCAGCTAACTATGGCTACACCTTC.